The 17 T cell receptor beta chains in this list originate from one sample, sequenced in a study of cytomegalovirus exposure and HLA in healthy donors. The primer mix had 60 Vbeta and 13 Jbeta primers. Method: immunoSEQ multiplex PCR; TCRdb's copy keeps in-frame clones and lacks some. The table has around 80,000 clones, about three quarters seen once; the top ten hold around 4.5%. Sequenced input: PBMCs. The receptors originated from a man aged 35 to 55 in good health and CMV-seronegative.

This chain uses TRBV29-1 with TRBJ2-7, with 11 bases fitting TRBD1. The germline V gene encodes CDR1 SQVTM and CDR2 ANQGSEA. The V and J ends lost 6 bases and 9 bases, in that order; junction bases with no gene match: 10. The CDR3 has 13 residues. CDR3 region: CSVRGTGGGGQYF. Written as DNA, the CDR3 is TGCAGCGTGCGGGGGACAGGGGGAGGTGGGCAGTACTTC.

The chain joins TRBV7-8 to TRBJ1-1; D not certain. V was trimmed by 7 bases and J by 0 bases, leaving 9 bases between them. The CDR3 extends over 13 amino acids. Germline CDR1 SGHVS, CDR2 FQNEAQ. CDR3: CASKERMNTEAFF. The CDR3 region has the DNA TGTGCCAGCAAGGAGAGAATGAACACTGAAGCTTTCTTT.

The chain combines TRBV4-2 with TRBJ2-7, with 7 bases identical to TRBD2. This CDR3 has 19 amino acids. V lost 1 base and J lost 2; bases outside the gene matches: 17. CDR1 is LGHNA, CDR2 YNFKEQ, per germline. The CDR3 spells CASSQGRHLGRGNAYEQYF. Here the CDR3 DNA reads TGTGCCAGCAGCCAAGGGAGGCATTTGGGGCGGGGGAACGCCTACGAGCAGTACTTC.

The V and J genes are TRBV5-4 and TRBJ2-3; 8 nucleotides match TRBD2. The V and J ends lost 0 bases and 2 bases, in that order; junction bases with no gene match: 5. The CDR3 is 16 residues long. Germline CDR1 SGHNT, CDR2 YYREEE (reference sequence). The CDR3 sequence is CASSLGLAGHTDTQYF. DNA for the CDR3: TGTGCCAGCAGCTTGGGCCTAGCGGGCCACACAGATACGCAGTATTTT.

The genes are TRBV25-1 and TRBJ2-3; D may be TRBD1 (6 bases). The CDR3 length is 15 residues. Germline V gene data show CDR1 as MGHDK and CDR2 as SYGVNS. Deletions cut 3 bases from V and 3 bases from J, with 13 bases between. CDR3 amino acids: CASSDPQGWTDTQYF. The DNA of the CDR3 is TGTGCCAGCAGTGACCCACAGGGTTGGACAGATACGCAGTATTTT.

This clone was observed once. The chain joins TRBV5-8 to TRBJ1-5, with D unresolved. Trimming left V 2 bases short and J 7 bases short, with 13 bases between. Germline lookup yields CDR1 SGHTS and CDR2 YDEGEE. The CDR3 totals 14 residues. CDR3 nucleotide sequence: TGTGCCAGCAGCTTACTCACGAGGCGACAGCCCCAGCATTTT. Amino acid sequence: CASSLLTRRQPQHF.

The J gene is TRBJ2-7, the V gene TRBV11-2; 7 bases fit TRBD2. V was pared by 8 bases and J by 2 bases, with 12 bases of the junction left unmatched. The CDR3 sequence is 15 residues long. From germline, CDR1 is SGHAT and CDR2 FQNNGV. In nucleotides, the CDR3 is TGTGCCAGCCCCTTGGGAGGGTATCCCACCTACGAGCAGTACTTC. This codes for CASPLGGYPTYEQYF. Looking up the rest from reference TRBV11-2 and TRBJ2-7 gives the full variable domain: EAGVAQSPRYKIIEKRQSVAFWCNPISGHATLYWYQQILGQGPKLLIQFQNNGVVDDSQLPKDRFSAERLKGVDSTLKIQPAKLEDSAVYLCASPLGGYPTYEQYFGPGTRLTVT.

This rearrangement joins TRBV7-8 to TRBJ2-7, with 9 nucleotides matching TRBD2. Germline CDR1 and CDR2: SGHVS and FQNEAQ. The V and J ends lost 5 bases and 2 bases, in that order; junction bases with no gene match: 7. This CDR3 contains 15 residues. The CDR3, as DNA: TGTGCCAGCAGCCGGGGACCTAGCGGGACCTACGAGCAGTACTTC. This gives the protein CASSRGPSGTYEQYF.

The chain links TRBV30 to TRBJ1-2, with TRBD1 matching over 7 bases. Looked up from germline, CDR1 is GTSNPN and CDR2 is SVGIG (reference sequence). The CDR3 spans 16 residues. With 2 bases clipped from V and 4 bases from J, the junction kept 13 bases outside the gene matches. The CDR3 reads CAWSPLGTDRGYGYTF. The CDR3 region has the DNA TGTGCCTGGAGTCCCCTCGGGACAGATAGGGGCTATGGCTACACCTTC.

The rearrangement links TRBV10-2 to TRBJ2-1; tentative D call: TRBD2 (5 bases). The V gene's germline CDR1 is WSHSY and CDR2 SAAADI. The V end was cut by 4 bases, the J end by 6 bases, with 19 bases between. The CDR3 is 16 amino acids. In nucleotides, the CDR3 is TGCGCCAGCAGTGCTCCGGAGGTCGCTAGGGCCAATGAGCAGTTCTTC. It specifies CASSAPEVARANEQFF.

This chain links TRBV28 with TRBJ2-7; D call uncertain. Germline V gene data show CDR1 as MDHEN and CDR2 as SYDVKM. This CDR3 is 13 amino acids long. The ends were cut back, 7 bases at V and 0 bases at J, with 10 bases in the middle. The CDR3 region is CASTLRSSYEQYF. The CDR3 DNA is TGTGCCAGCACCTTACGGTCCTCCTACGAGCAGTACTTC. The full variable domain, in which reference TRBV28 and TRBJ2-7 provide the parts outside the CDR3, is DVKVTQSSRYLVKRTGEKVFLECVQDMDHENMFWYRQDPGLGLRLIYFSYDVKMKEKGDIPEGYSVSREKKERFSLILESASTNQTSMYLCASTLRSSYEQYFGPGTRLTVT.

J is TRBJ2-1 and V is TRBV30; TRBD2 matches 9 bases. V lost 0 bases and J lost 4; bases outside the gene matches: 7. The CDR3 runs 16 residues. The germline V gene has CDR1 GTSNPN and CDR2 SVGIG (reference sequence). This CDR3 is CAWSVNLAGLYNEQFF. The CDR3 DNA sequence: TGTGCCTGGAGTGTAAACCTAGCGGGGTTATACAATGAGCAGTTCTTC.

V and J are TRBV15 and TRBJ2-1; 9 positions match TRBD2. Germline V gene sequence: CDR1 LNHNV, CDR2 YYDKDF (reference sequence). This CDR3 spans 15 amino acids. The V segment lost 3 bases and the J segment 7 bases; nucleotides outside the gene matches: 7. The CDR3 region has the DNA TGTGCCACCAGCAGTTTGAGCGGGAGGAGAAATGAGCAGTTCTTC. Its protein is CATSSLSGRRNEQFF.

The chain employs TRBV30 and TRBJ1-4; tentative D call: TRBD1 (5 bases). CDR1 GTSNPN and CDR2 SVGIG come from the germline V gene (reference sequence). There are 14 residues in the CDR3. V shed 4 bases and J shed 2 bases, with 11 bases lying between them. The CDR3 DNA follows: TGTGCCTGGAAAAAACAGGAGACTAATGAAAAACTGTTTTTT. Amino acid sequence: CAWKKQETNEKLFF.

The gene calls are TRBV19 and TRBJ2-1; 7 bases match TRBD2. CDR3 length: 13 residues. Germline V lookup: CDR1 LNHDA, CDR2 SQIVND (reference sequence). The V and J ends lost 11 bases and 7 bases, in that order; junction bases with no gene match: 11. CDR3 DNA sequence: TGTGCCGTGGGGCGGGAGAGCTTTAATGAGCAGTTCTTC. This encodes CAVGRESFNEQFF.

V and J are TRBV7-2 and TRBJ2-7, with 7 positions matching TRBD2. Germline CDR1 SGHTA, CDR2 FQGNSA. This CDR3 comprises 15 residues. V gave up 1 base and J gave up 9 bases; unmatched junction bases: 12. CDR3 sequence: CASSLDWASGTGQYF. In DNA form, the CDR3 reads TGTGCCAGCAGCTTAGACTGGGCTAGCGGAACGGGGCAGTACTTC.

V gene TRBV20-1 combines with J gene TRBJ2-3, with no clear D. The CDR3 totals 11 residues. The V gene's germline CDR1 is DFQATT and CDR2 SNEGSKA (reference sequence). Trimming took off 2 bases at V and 4 bases at J, with 4 bases between the two ends. CDR3 sequence reads: CSARLADTQYF. The CDR3 nucleotides are TGCAGTGCTAGATTAGCAGATACGCAGTATTTT.